This TCR beta chain came from a study of blood T cells in healthy people across ages. Study-wide findings and caveats: Compared with aged donors, long-lived donors showed fewer expanded clones, suggesting selection.

Sample-barcoded 5' priming and a J-beta primer mix drove a second PCR of about 7 to 11 cycles. One entry per CDR3 protein results from TCRdb running MiXCR on the 5' RACE reads. This sample has more than 1,400,000 distinct CDR3 sequences; 40% to 50% occur once, and the top ten carry 7.9%. With regard to this clonotype: What it binds is unknown.

The TCR comes from a woman aged 18-29 years in good health. Sequenced sample: blood.

As DNA, the CDR3 is TGCAGTGCTCATCGCCAGGGGGGGGCGGGGGATACGCAGTATTTT. Its protein is CSAHRQGGAGDTQYF. The gene calls are TRBV20-1 and TRBJ2-3, with D possibly called TRBD1 or TRBD2 (7 bases each). The CDR3 contains 15 residues. CDR1 and CDR2 (germline): DFQATT, SNEGSKA (reference sequence). Trimming took 5 bases from V and 6 from J, leaving 21 bases between them.